This record looks at one TCR beta chain sequence and its context. V trimming: 4 bases; J trimming: 6 bases; junction bases outside the gene matches: 10. This CDR3 is 15 amino acids long. CDR1 is SGHAT and CDR2 is FQNNGV in the germline V gene. This specimen comes from a study of cytomegalovirus exposure and HLA in healthy donors. Vbeta (60) and Jbeta (13) primers were used in the PCR. Using immunoSEQ multiplex PCR, the repertoire was profiled, and TCRdb retains in-frame clones only, with some absent. The sample has 90,000 to 150,000 clones, around 60% seen once. The sequence derives from a man aged 40-49 years in good health and CMV-seropositive. Sequenced sample: PBMCs. V is TRBV11-2 and J is TRBJ2-3, with 7 positions matching TRBD1. DNA of the CDR3: TGTGCCAGCAGCTCCCGGACGACAGGGCTGGATACGCAGTATTTT. Amino acid sequence: CASSSRTTGLDTQYF.